Described below is a single T cell receptor beta chain sequence and its context. The target antigen is unknown. As to treatment: oral pan-JAK inhibitor, 5-10 mg twice daily. Collection of lesional scalp punch biopsies and peripheral blood was performed in alopecia areata patients. V was clipped by 5 bases and J by 7 bases; unmatched bases: 11. The V gene's germline CDR1 is SGHDT and CDR2 YYEEEE. CDR3 size: 15 residues. This record belongs to a study of CD8+ T cells in alopecia areata. As for the study in general: Tofacitinib dosing lasted 6 to 18 months, which was then followed by 6 months off drug.

Once RNA had been extracted, it was reverse transcribed into cDNA to act as the sequencing template. Data came from immunoSEQ multiplex PCR; TCRdb stores just in-frame clones and leaves some out. The data hold 190,000 or so clones, with under 60% observed a single time. Notes on the study in general: Among the top 100, expanded CD8+ clones, as well as scalp clonality, were significantly decreased by tofacitinib.

The sample here was CD8+ T cells sorted from blood, taken at week 24, from a patient treated with tofacitinib. This clonotype was sampled from a human donor with alopecia areata. This sequence joins TRBV5-6 and TRBJ2-1, with TRBD1 identical over 8 bases. The DNA for the CDR3 is TGTGCCAGCAGTTCCGGACAGGGCCTCGGGAATGAGCAGTTCTTC. Protein product: CASSSGQGLGNEQFF.